This TCR beta chain was identified during a study of identical twins. Findings of the study overall: Invariant MAIT and iNKT cells may have partly biased zero-insertion analyses. Rather than following the same donors, the conclusions depended on cross-sectional statistical analysis. Monozygotic twin pairs showed more out-of-frame TCR alpha sharing than models estimated.

This clonotype has more than one count but fewer than ten. Its antigen is still unknown. Addition of a universal primer site occurred through template switching, and cDNA carried unique molecular identifiers. In TCRdb, the 5' RACE reads were re-called with MiXCR into one record per CDR3 protein. The sample yields a few hundred thousand distinct CDR3 sequences, roughly 9% seen once. From germline, CDR1 is SGHTA and CDR2 FQGNSA. The CDR3 runs 15 residues. V lost 2 bases and J lost 0, with 10 bases in between. This sequence originates from a woman aged 50 to 65 in good health. Sequencing was carried out using naive T cells sorted from blood. The rearrangement uses TRBV7-2 and TRBJ1-1; D is undetermined. The chain's CDR3 is CASSLYPSVNTEAFF. The DNA for the CDR3 is TGTGCCAGCAGCTTATACCCATCTGTGAACACTGAAGCTTTCTTT.